This TCR beta chain came from a study of OX40 agonist ivuxolimab in advanced cancers. Findings of the study overall: Among some nonresponders, normalized T-cell clonal expansion was also low.

TCRdb's copy holds only in-frame clones and misses some; the assay was immunoSEQ multiplex PCR. The sample has around 30,000 clones; 80% to 90% are singletons. Notes on this clone: Antigen: not known.

V lost 1 base and J lost 13, with 8 bases in between. The CDR3 loop spans 12 amino acids. Germline CDR1 reads MGHRA; CDR2 reads YSYEKL. The sequence came from an adult with an advanced solid tumor such as melanoma, head and neck, liver or kidney cancer. J is TRBJ1-6 and V is TRBV4-1; D is ambiguous. The specimen was CD4+ or CD8+ T cells sorted from blood, collected in a trial of the OX40 agonist ivuxolimab. The CDR3 loop is CASSQGASPLHF. In DNA form, the CDR3 reads TGCGCCAGCAGCCAAGGTGCCAGTCCCCTCCACTTT.